This TCR beta chain derives from a study of blood T cell repertoires in COVID-19. Turning to the study itself: Acute and convalescent COVID-19 samples came from the United States, Italy and Spain. PBMCs, B-cell-depleted T cells, or T cells were the source of the cDNA or gDNA that made up the material.

Germline V gene data show CDR1 as SGHDT and CDR2 as YYEEEE. Trimming removed 5 bases from V and 9 bases from J, with 12 bases in between. CDR3 length equals 12 residues. Per the original methods: Amplifying reference gene primers gave estimates of nucleated cell counts. The assay was immunoSEQ multiplex PCR, and TCRdb's table has in-frame clones only and misses some. Clone size and V and J calls were adopted from that table, with D and trimming inferred from the DNA. The sample has some 190,000 clones, approximately 90% seen once. The chain uses TRBV5-6 and TRBJ2-1; TRBD1 is a possible D gene (5 bases). The sequence was obtained from a middle-aged woman who had recovered from COVID-19. The source material was peripheral blood. CDR3 region: CASRKQVGEQFF. CDR3 DNA: TGTGCCAGCAGGAAACAGGTGGGTGAGCAGTTCTTC.